Listed below are T cell receptor beta chains from one sample, sequenced in a study of cytomegalovirus exposure and HLA in healthy donors. Clones were read by immunoSEQ multiplex PCR, and TCRdb kept only the in-frame ones, dropping some. The sample has 100,000 to 150,000 clones, more than 70% seen once. The sequencing sample was made of PBMCs. These receptors were obtained from a man aged 50 or older in good health and CMV-seronegative. CDR3s include the opening cysteine and the closing phenylalanine or tryptophan. D genes are given only for firm matches. Expanded clones get a size class; other rows say once, few or many, or leave the size out.

clone_size d_call j_call v_call cdr3_aa cdr3_nt
. . TRBJ2-7 TRBV6-5 CASSRERTGYEQYF TGTGCCAGCAGTCGAGAGCGTACGGGATACGAGCAGTACTTC
. . TRBJ1-5 TRBV19 CASSIDRSGLHSNQPQHF TGTGCCAGTAGTATAGATCGGAGCGGCCTCCATAGCAATCAGCCCCAGCATTTT
once TRBD1 TRBJ1-5 TRBV19 CASTLTGEFEPQHF TGTGCCAGTACCCTGACAGGGGAATTTGAGCCCCAGCATTTT
. TRBD1 TRBJ1-4 TRBV15 CATSRPGTVGEKLFF TGTGCCACCAGCAGACCTGGGACAGTCGGCGAAAAACTGTTTTTT
. . TRBJ2-3 TRBV9 CASSGITGSTQYF TGTGCCAGCAGCGGAATTACGGGAAGCACGCAGTATTTT
. TRBD2 TRBJ2-7 TRBV7-2 CASSFIPGTSGVEQYF TGTGCCAGCAGCTTTATTCCCGGGACTAGCGGGGTCGAGCAGTACTTC
. . TRBJ2-7 TRBV19 CASSGQPDYEQYF TGTGCCAGTAGTGGACAACCAGACTACGAGCAGTACTTC
. TRBD1 TRBJ2-7 TRBV5-1 CASSSMTGSPYEQYF TGCGCCAGCAGCTCGATGACAGGGAGTCCCTACGAGCAGTACTTC
. . TRBJ1-5 TRBV9 CASSLEGHQPQHF TGTGCCAGCAGCCTTGAGGGACACCAGCCCCAGCATTTT
. . TRBJ1-3 TRBV30 CAWAVLSGNTIYF TGTGCCTGGGCGGTCCTCTCTGGAAACACCATATATTTT
. . TRBJ1-5 TRBV27 CAGSGGEGFGNQPQHF TGTGCCGGCAGCGGAGGGGAGGGTTTCGGCAATCAGCCCCAGCATTTT
once . TRBJ1-2 TRBV18 CASSSPRKTGLYGYTF TGTGCCAGCTCATCACCCCGGAAAACAGGCCTCTATGGCTACACCTTC
. . TRBJ2-2 TRBV7-2 CASSLLLVTGELFF TGTGCCAGCAGCTTACTCTTAGTGACCGGGGAGCTGTTTTTT
. . TRBJ2-4 TRBV20-1 CSAHTRDIQYF TGCAGTGCACATACTAGGGACATTCAGTACTTC
. . TRBJ1-1 TRBV7-2 CASSLLYRRVGQGSTEAFF TGTGCCAGCAGCTTATTGTATCGCAGGGTTGGGCAGGGGAGCACTGAAGCTTTCTTT
few . TRBJ2-6 TRBV15 CATSREGGGANVLTF TGTGCCACCAGCAGAGAGGGGGGAGGGGCCAACGTCCTGACTTTC
. . TRBJ2-1 TRBV19 CASSTSSSNNEQFF TGTGCCAGTAGTACCTCAAGCTCCAACAATGAGCAGTTCTTC